This T cell receptor (beta chain) is from a study of blood T cell repertoires in COVID-19. Here immunoSEQ multiplex PCR was the method, and the copy in TCRdb shows in-frame clones only, minus some. Counted here are a few hundred thousand clones, about four fifths occurring once; the ten biggest clones make up roughly 3%. The V gene's germline CDR1 is MDHEN and CDR2 SYDVKM. The length of the CDR3 is 14 residues. Trimming at V came to 6 bases and at J to 4 bases, leaving 6 bases not matched to a gene. The receptor's source is a woman aged 18-29 years with acute or convalescent COVID-19. Input material: peripheral blood. The chain is built from TRBV28 and TRBJ2-5; 9 positions match TRBD1. CDR3 nucleotide sequence: TGTGCCAGCAGCCTACAGGGGGCCCGAGAGACCCAGTACTTC. Protein sequence: CASSLQGARETQYF.